This T cell receptor (beta chain) appears in the sequencing data of a study of cytotoxic CD8 clonotypes in ibrutinib-treated CLL. Study at large: Recorded responses included approximately 25 partial and 2 complete; following median roughly 68 months, roughly 15 stayed remitted and roughly twelve progressed. Treatment had run for a median about 11 months, range 6 to 36, when response samples were taken. Study-wide results and caveats: T-cell clonality at baseline went above that of age-matched healthy donors and rose and fell with circulating CD8+ T-cell counts. The study found clonality rose at ibrutinib response, then fell toward baseline at progression.

The CDR3 is made up of 17 amino acids. With 1 base removed from V and 4 bases from J, the gap between germline ends came to 16 bases. Germline assignment: CDR1 SEHNR and CDR2 FQNEAQ (reference sequence). Sequencing was performed with immunoSEQ multiplex PCR; in TCRdb, only in-frame clones are kept and a portion is missing. The sample consists of some 92,000 clones, over 60% of them appearing once. Comments on this clone: Its antigen is unidentified.

The material sequenced was PBMCs, taken after 24 months of ibrutinib treatment. The TCR sequence derives from a human donor with chronic lymphocytic leukemia. The chain links TRBV7-9 to TRBJ2-2; no reliable D call. This chain's CDR3 is CASSLGRSRAVTGELFF. The CDR3 DNA is TGTGCCAGCAGCTTAGGCCGCAGTCGGGCGGTCACCGGGGAGCTGTTTTTT. Supplemented by reference TRBV7-9 and TRBJ2-2, the full variable domain reads DTGVSQNPRHKITKRGQNVTFRCDPISEHNRLYWYRQTLGQGPEFLTYFQNEAQLEKSRLLSDRFSAERPKGSFSTLEIQRTEQGDSAMYLCASSLGRSRAVTGELFFGEGSRLTVL.